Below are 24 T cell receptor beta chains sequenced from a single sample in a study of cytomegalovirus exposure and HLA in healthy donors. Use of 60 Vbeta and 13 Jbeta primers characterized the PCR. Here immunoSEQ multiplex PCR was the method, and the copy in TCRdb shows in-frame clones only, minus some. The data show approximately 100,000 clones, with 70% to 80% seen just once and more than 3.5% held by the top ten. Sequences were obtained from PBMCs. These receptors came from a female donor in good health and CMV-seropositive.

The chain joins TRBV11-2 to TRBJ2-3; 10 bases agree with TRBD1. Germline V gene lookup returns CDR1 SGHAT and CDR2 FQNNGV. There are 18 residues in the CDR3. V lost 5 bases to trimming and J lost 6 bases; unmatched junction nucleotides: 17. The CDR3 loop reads CASSPSGRVTGGWDTQYF. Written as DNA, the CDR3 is TGTGCCAGCAGCCCTTCCGGTCGGGTGACAGGGGGCTGGGATACGCAGTATTTT.

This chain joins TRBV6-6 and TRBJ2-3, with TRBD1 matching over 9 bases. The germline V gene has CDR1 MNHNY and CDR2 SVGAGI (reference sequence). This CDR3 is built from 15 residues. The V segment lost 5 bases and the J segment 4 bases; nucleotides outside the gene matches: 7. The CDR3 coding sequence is TGTGCCAGCAGTGGGGGACAGGGTGGCGCAGATACGCAGTATTTT. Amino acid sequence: CASSGGQGGADTQYF.

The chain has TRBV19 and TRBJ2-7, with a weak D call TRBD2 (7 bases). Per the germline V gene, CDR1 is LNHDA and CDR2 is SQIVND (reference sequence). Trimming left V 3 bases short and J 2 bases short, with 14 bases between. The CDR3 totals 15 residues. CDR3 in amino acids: CASSMGGGGPYEQYF. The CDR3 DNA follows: TGTGCCAGTAGTATGGGAGGGGGAGGCCCCTACGAGCAGTACTTC.

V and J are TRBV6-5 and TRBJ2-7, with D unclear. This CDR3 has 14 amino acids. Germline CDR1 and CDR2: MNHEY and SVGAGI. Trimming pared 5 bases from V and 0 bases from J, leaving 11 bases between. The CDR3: CASSETGFSYEQYF. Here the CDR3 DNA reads TGTGCCAGCAGTGAGACCGGGTTCTCCTACGAGCAGTACTTC.

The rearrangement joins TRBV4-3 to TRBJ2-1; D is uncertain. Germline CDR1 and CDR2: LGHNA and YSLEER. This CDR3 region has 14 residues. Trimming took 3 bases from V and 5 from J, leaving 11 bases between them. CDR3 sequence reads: CASSQETVHNEQFF. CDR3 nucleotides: TGCGCCAGCAGCCAGGAGACGGTTCACAATGAGCAGTTCTTC.

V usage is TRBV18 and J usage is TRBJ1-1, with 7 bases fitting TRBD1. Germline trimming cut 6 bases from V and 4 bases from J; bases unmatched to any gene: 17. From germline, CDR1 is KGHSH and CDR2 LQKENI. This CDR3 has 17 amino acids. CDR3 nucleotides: TGTGCCAGCTCGTTCCAGCCGAGACAGGGTTCGGGCACTGAAGCTTTCTTT. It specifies CASSFQPRQGSGTEAFF.

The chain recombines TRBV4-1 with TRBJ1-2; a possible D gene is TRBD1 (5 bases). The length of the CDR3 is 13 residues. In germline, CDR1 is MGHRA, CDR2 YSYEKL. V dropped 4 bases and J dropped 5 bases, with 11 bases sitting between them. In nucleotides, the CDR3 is TGCGCCAGCAGCCCCGGGAGGGGTTATGGCTACACCTTC. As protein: CASSPGRGYGYTF.

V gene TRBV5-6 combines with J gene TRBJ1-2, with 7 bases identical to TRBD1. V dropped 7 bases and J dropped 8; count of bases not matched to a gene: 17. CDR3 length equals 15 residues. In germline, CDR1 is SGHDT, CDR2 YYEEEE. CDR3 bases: TGTGCCAGCGGCCGCCAGTTACAGGGGCAGAGGGGCTACACCTTC. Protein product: CASGRQLQGQRGYTF.

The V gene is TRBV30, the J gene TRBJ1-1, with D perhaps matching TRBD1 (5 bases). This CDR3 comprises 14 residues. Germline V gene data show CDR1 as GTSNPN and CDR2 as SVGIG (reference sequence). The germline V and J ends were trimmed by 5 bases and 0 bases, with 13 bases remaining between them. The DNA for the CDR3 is TGTGCCTGGGGAGGGGTTGGGATGAACACTGAAGCTTTCTTT. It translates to CAWGGVGMNTEAFF.

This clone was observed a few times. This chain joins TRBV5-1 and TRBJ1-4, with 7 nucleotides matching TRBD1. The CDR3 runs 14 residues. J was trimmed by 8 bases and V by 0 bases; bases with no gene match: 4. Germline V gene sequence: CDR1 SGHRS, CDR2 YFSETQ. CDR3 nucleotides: TGCGCCAGCAGCTTGGAAGGGGGCAGGGAAAAACTGTTTTTT. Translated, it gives CASSLEGGREKLFF.

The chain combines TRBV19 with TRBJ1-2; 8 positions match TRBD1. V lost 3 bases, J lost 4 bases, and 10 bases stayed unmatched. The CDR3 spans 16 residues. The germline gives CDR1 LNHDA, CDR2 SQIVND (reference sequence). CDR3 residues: CASSMDHGQGTYGYTF. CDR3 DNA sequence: TGTGCCAGTAGTATGGACCATGGACAGGGAACCTATGGCTACACCTTC.

DNA for the CDR3: TGTGCCAGCAGCGTCAGGGGCACTGAAGCTTTCTTT. Its protein product is CASSVRGTEAFF. This chain uses TRBV9 with TRBJ1-1; D is possibly TRBD1 (6 bases). V dropped 2 bases and J dropped 4 bases, with 6 bases sitting between them. The CDR3 loop spans 12 amino acids. Germline CDR1 SGDLS, CDR2 YYNGEE.

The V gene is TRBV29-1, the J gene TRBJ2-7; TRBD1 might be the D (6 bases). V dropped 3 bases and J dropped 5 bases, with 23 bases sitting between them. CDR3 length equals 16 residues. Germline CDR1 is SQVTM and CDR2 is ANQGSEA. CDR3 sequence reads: CSVETAAARGGDEQYF. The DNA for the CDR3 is TGCAGCGTTGAGACCGCCGCCGCCAGGGGCGGTGACGAGCAGTACTTC.

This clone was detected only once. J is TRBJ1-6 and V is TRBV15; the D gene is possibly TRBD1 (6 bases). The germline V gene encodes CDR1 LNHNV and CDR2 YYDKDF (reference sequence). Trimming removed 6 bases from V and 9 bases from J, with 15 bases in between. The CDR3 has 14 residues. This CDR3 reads CATRGGDFGSPLHF. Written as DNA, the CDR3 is TGTGCCACCAGAGGGGGTGATTTTGGTTCACCCCTCCACTTT.

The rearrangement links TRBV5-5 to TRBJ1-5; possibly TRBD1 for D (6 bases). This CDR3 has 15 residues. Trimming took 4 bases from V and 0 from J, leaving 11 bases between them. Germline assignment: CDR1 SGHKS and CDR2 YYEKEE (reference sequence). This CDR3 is CASSLQGYSNQPQHF. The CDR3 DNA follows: TGTGCCAGCAGCCTCCAGGGGTATAGCAATCAGCCCCAGCATTTT. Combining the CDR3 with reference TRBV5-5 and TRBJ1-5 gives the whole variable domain DAGVTQSPTHLIKTRGQQVTLRCSPISGHKSVSWYQQVLGQGPQFIFQYYEKEERGRGNFPDRFSARQFPNYSSELNVNALLLGDSALYLCASSLQGYSNQPQHFGDGTRLSIL.

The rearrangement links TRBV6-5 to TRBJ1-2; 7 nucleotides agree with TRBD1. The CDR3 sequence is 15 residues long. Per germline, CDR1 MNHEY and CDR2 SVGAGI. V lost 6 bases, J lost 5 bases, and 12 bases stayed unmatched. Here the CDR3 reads CASRGAWQGVYGYTF. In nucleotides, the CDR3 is TGTGCCAGCAGGGGGGCTTGGCAGGGGGTTTATGGCTACACCTTC.

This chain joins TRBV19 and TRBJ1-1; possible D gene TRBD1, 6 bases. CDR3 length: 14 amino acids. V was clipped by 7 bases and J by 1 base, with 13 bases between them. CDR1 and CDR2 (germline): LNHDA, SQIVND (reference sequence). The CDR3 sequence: CASTSDRTNTEAFF. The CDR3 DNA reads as TGTGCCAGTACCTCCGACAGGACGAACACTGAAGCTTTCTTT.

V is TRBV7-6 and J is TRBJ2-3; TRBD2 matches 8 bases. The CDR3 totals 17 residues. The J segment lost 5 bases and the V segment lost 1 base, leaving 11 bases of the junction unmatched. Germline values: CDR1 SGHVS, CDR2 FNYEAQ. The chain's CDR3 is CASSLEKTGGPLDTQYF. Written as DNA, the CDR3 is TGTGCCAGCAGCTTAGAAAAGACGGGAGGGCCTTTAGATACGCAGTATTTT.

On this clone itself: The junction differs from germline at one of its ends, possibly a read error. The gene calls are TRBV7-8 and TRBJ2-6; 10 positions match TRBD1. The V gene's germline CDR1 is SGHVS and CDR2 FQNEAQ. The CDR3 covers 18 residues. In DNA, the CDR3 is TGTGCCAGCAGCTTAGTTGACAGGGGGCTGGCTGGGGCCAACGGCCTGACTTTC. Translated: CASSLVDRGLAGANGLTF. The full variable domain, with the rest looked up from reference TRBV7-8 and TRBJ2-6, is GAGVSQSPRYKVAKRGQDVALRCDPISGHVSLFWYQQALGQGPEFLTYFQNEAQLDKSGLPSDRFFAERPEGSVSTLKIQRTQQEDSAVYLCASSLVDRGLAGANGLTFGAGSRLTVL.

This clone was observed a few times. The CDR3 is CASSPRTGTLAKNIQYF. CDR3 nucleotide sequence: TGTGCCAGCAGCCCGCGAACCGGGACTCTAGCCAAAAACATTCAGTACTTC. This rearrangement joins TRBV28 to TRBJ2-4; possibly TRBD2 for D (6 bases). Germline assignment: CDR1 MDHEN and CDR2 SYDVKM. V lost 6 bases, J lost 0 bases, and 18 bases lay in between. The CDR3 totals 17 residues.

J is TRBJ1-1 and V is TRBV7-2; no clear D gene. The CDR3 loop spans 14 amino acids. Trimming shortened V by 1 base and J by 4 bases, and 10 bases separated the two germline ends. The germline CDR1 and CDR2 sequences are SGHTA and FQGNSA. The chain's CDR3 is CASSLDGESTEAFF. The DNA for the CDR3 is TGTGCCAGCAGCTTAGATGGGGAGAGCACTGAAGCTTTCTTT.

CDR3 DNA sequence: TGTGCCAGCAGAAGGGGCAGCACGGAATTCTATGGCTACACCTTC. Protein product: CASRRGSTEFYGYTF. This rearrangement joins TRBV6-5 to TRBJ1-2; weak D call: TRBD1 (5 bases). The germline gives CDR1 MNHEY, CDR2 SVGAGI. There are 15 residues in the CDR3. The V gene lost 6 bases and the J gene lost 4 bases, with 18 bases spanning the gap.

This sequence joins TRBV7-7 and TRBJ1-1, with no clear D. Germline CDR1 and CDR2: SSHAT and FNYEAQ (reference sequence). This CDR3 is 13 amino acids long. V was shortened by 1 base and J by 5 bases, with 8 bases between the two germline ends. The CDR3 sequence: CASSLGSGTEAFF. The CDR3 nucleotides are TGTGCCAGCAGCTTAGGGAGTGGTACTGAAGCTTTCTTT. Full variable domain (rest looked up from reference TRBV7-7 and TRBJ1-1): GAGVSQSPRYKVTKRGQDVTLRCDPISSHATLYWYQQALGQGPEFLTYFNYEAQPDKSGLPSDRFSAERPEGSISTLTIQRTEQRDSAMYRCASSLGSGTEAFFGQGTRLTVV.

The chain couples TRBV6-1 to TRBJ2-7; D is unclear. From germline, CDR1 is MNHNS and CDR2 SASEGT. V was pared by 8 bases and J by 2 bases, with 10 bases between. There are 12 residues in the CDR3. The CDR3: CASSGGTYEQYF. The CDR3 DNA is TGTGCCAGCTCCGGCGGAACCTACGAGCAGTACTTC.